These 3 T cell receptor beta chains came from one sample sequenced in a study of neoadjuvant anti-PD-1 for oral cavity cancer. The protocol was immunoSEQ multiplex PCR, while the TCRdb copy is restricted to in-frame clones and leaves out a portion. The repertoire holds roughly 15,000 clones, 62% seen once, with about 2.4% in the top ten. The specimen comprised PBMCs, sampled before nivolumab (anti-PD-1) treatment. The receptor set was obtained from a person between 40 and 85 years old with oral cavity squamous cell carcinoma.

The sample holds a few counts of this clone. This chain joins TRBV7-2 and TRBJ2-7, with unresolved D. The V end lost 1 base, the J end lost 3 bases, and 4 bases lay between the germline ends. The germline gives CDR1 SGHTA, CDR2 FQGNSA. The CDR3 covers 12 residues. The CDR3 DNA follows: TGTGCCAGCAGCTTAGTAGGCTACGAGCAGTACTTC. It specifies CASSLVGYEQYF.

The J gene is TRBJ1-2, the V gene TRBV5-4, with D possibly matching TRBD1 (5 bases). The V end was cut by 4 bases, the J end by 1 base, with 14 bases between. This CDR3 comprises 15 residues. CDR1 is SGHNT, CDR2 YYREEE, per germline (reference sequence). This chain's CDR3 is CASSVPGTVNYGYTF. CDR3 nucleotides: TGTGCCAGCAGCGTCCCCGGGACTGTTAACTATGGCTACACCTTC.

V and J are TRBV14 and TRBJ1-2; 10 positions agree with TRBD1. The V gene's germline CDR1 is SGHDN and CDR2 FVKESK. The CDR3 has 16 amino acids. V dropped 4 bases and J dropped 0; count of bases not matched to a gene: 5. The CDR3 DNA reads TGTGCCAGCAGCCCCCGGGACAGGGGATCTAACTATGGCTACACCTTC. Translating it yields CASSPRDRGSNYGYTF.